The count of the clone carrying this TCR beta chain is one. Its specificity is unknown. The sample originates from a study of T cells in narcolepsy. Across the study: Healthy controls were enrolled alongside patients with narcolepsy type 1 or type 2. Study observations and caveats: Autoreactive HCRT-specific and TRIB2-specific clonotypes were marked in same-patient CSF-versus-blood CD4+ comparisons.

Method: immunoSEQ multiplex PCR; TCRdb's copy keeps in-frame clones and lacks some. Of about 40,000 clones detected, about 85% appear once; the ten largest clones hold 1.5% to 2%. The sequence derives from a human donor with narcolepsy. Material: CD45RA- memory CD4+ T cells from PBMCs.

The CDR3 DNA is TGTGCCAGCAGCTCTCGACCGAGTGGGGAGACCCAGTACTTC. Residues: CASSSRPSGETQYF. The rearrangement links TRBV7-6 to TRBJ2-5, with D hard to call. Per germline, CDR1 SGHVS and CDR2 FNYEAQ. This CDR3 has 14 residues. Trimming left V 4 bases short and J 5 bases short, with 14 bases between.